The rows below give T cell receptor beta chains drawn from one sample of a study of blood T cell repertoires in COVID-19. This table comes from immunoSEQ multiplex PCR, and its TCRdb copy is limited to in-frame clones, with some not included. This sample has under 300,000 clones, with about 86% found just once. The sample comprised peripheral blood. The receptors were sampled from a man aged 80 or over with acute or convalescent COVID-19. CDR3s include the opening cysteine and the closing phenylalanine or tryptophan. D genes are given only for firm matches. Clone size is given for some rows only: seen once, a few or many times, or a class if the clone is expanded.

D	size	V	J	DNA	CDR3
TRBD1	.	TRBV19	TRBJ1-2	TGTGCCAGTAATATCAACAGGGGTGAGGGCTACACCTTC	CASNINRGEGYTF
TRBD1	.	TRBV11-2	TRBJ2-1	TGTGCCAGCAGCTTAGGCAACAGGGGCCCTGAGCAGTTCTTC	CASSLGNRGPEQFF
.	once	TRBV11-2	TRBJ2-7	TGTGCCAGCAGCTTACTAGTAGCGCAGACCTACGAGCAGTACTTC	CASSLLVAQTYEQYF
.	.	TRBV3-1/TRBV3-2	TRBJ2-5	TGTGCCAGCAGCCAGAGGGTGTCTACCCAGTACTTC	CASSQRVSTQYF
.	.	TRBV7-9	TRBJ2-1	TGTGCCAGCAGCCTACGGACAGCCAATGAGCAGTTCTTC	CASSLRTANEQFF
.	.	TRBV27	TRBJ2-7	TGTGCCAGCAGTTTAGACAGAACCTACGAGCAGTACTTC	CASSLDRTYEQYF
.	.	TRBV27	TRBJ2-3	TGTGCCAGCAGCCACGCGCCAGATACGCAGTATTTT	CASSHAPDTQYF
TRBD2	.	TRBV2	TRBJ2-5	TGTGCCAGCCGGTGGGGGGAGGGGCGGGAGACCCAGTACTTC	CASRWGEGRETQYF
TRBD1	.	TRBV5-1	TRBJ2-5	TGCGCCAGCAGCTTGCGTACCTTCGGACAGGGGGTGGGAGAGACCCAGTACTTC	CASSLRTFGQGVGETQYF
.	.	TRBV15	TRBJ1-4	TGTGCCACCAGCAGAGATGTCGGTGGCGGGAATGAAAAACTGTTTTTT	CATSRDVGGGNEKLFF
.	once	TRBV19	TRBJ1-1	TGTGCCAGTAGAGGAGGGGTATTAAGCACTGAAGCTTTCTTT	CASRGGVLSTEAFF
TRBD1	.	TRBV11-3	TRBJ2-5	TGTGCCAGCAGCCCAGGGGGCTCGGGGAAAGAGACCCAGTACTTC	CASSPGGSGKETQYF
.	.	TRBV27	TRBJ2-6	TGTGCCAGCAGCCCTAACAGGGTTGCGGGGGCCAACGTCCTGACTTTC	CASSPNRVAGANVLTF
TRBD1	.	TRBV6-5	TRBJ2-6	TGTGCTGCAGGGGGCTCTGGGGCCAACGTCCTGACTTTC	CAAGGSGANVLTF
.	once	TRBV7-2	TRBJ1-6	TGTGCCAGCAACTTAGGACAGAAAAATAATTCACCCCTCCACTTT	CASNLGQKNNSPLHF
TRBD1	.	TRBV28	TRBJ2-2	TGTGCCAGCAGTTCAGGACAGGGGAACACCGGGGAGCTGTTTTTT	CASSSGQGNTGELFF